This T cell receptor (beta chain) was sequenced during a study of T-cell memory formation after mild COVID-19. TCRdb independently ran MiXCR on the 5' RACE reads; one entry per CDR3 protein. The table records 350,000 to 450,000 distinct CDR3 sequences, approximately 27% of them present only once. Overall study results and limits: Researchers found some responding clones in pre-infection memory, a sign that cross-reactive memory joined.

As to this clonotype: The antigen remains undetermined.

The sequence was collected from an adult woman who had mild COVID-19 (a few samples of this study predate the infection). Cell type and time point are not known. The sequencing input was PBMCs or a T cell subset sorted from them (not recorded which).

The CDR3 sequence: CATSDPGLAETSTDTQYF. CDR3 coding DNA: TGTGCCACCAGTGATCCGGGACTAGCGGAGACTAGCACAGATACGCAGTATTTT. The chain employs TRBV24-1 and TRBJ2-3, with TRBD2 matching over 11 bases. Per germline, CDR1 KGHDR and CDR2 SFDVKD. Germline trimming cut 3 bases from V and 0 bases from J; bases unmatched to any gene: 7. CDR3 size: 18 residues.